Each of the 30 T cell receptor beta chains below was sequenced from the same sample in a study of post-analysis software for immune sequencing data. Notes on the study in general: Patients carried a handful of TRBV segments more frequently than controls did, and TRBV5-6, TRBV5-1 and TRBV20-1 were among them.

For these TCRs, the target antigens are not known. Every TCR beta cDNA library bore unique molecular identifiers. TCRdb itself ran the PCR reads through MiXCR, one entry per CDR3 protein. The sample yields roughly 410,000 distinct CDR3 sequences, 30% to 45% seen once. Sequenced: blood. The receptors shown here come from a girl aged 10 to 17 with multiple sclerosis.

This chain links TRBV12-3 or TRBV12-4 with TRBJ2-1, with TRBD2 matching 9 bases. Unmatched junction bases numbered 6, after V lost 1 base and J lost 5 bases. This CDR3 is 16 amino acids long. In nucleotides, the CDR3 is TGTGCCAGCAGTTTAGGCCAGCGGGGGGCCCACAATGAGCAGTTCTTC. Amino acids: CASSLGQRGAHNEQFF.

V gene TRBV7-6 combines with J gene TRBJ1-2; tentatively, D is TRBD1 (5 bases). Germline CDR1 reads SGHVS; CDR2 reads FNYEAQ. The ends were cut back, 1 base at V and 7 bases at J, with 16 bases in the middle. CDR3 length equals 15 residues. CDR3 in DNA: TGTGCCAGCAGCTTAGTGGGTTTCCAGGGAGGTGGCTACACCTTC. Its translation is CASSLVGFQGGGYTF.

The rearrangement links TRBV20-1 to TRBJ1-1; D might be TRBD1 (6 bases). The CDR3 runs to 15 residues. Germline V gives CDR1 DFQATT, CDR2 SNEGSKA (reference sequence). V shed 1 base and J shed 5 bases, with 17 bases lying between them. The DNA of the CDR3 is TGCAGTGCTAGAGGCAGGGGTCGCGCAGGGACTGAAGCTTTCTTT. It yields the protein CSARGRGRAGTEAFF.

The genes are TRBV10-3 and TRBJ2-7; weak D call: TRBD2 (5 bases). Looked up from germline, CDR1 is ENHRY and CDR2 is SYGVKD. This CDR3 comprises 14 residues. Trimming cost V 0 bases and J 3 bases, with 9 bases left between them. CDR3 nucleotide sequence: TGTGCCATCAGTGAGTCGGGAGTTCACTACGAGCAGTACTTC. Residues: CAISESGVHYEQYF.

The rearrangement joins TRBV5-1 to TRBJ1-1; D might be TRBD1 (6 bases). The length of the CDR3 is 17 residues. V lost 3 bases to trimming and J lost 0 bases, with 18 bases between them. Germline V gives CDR1 SGHRS, CDR2 YFSETQ. CDR3 coding DNA: TGCGCCAGCAGCTATGGAAAGGGGGAGAGACTGAACACTGAAGCTTTCTTT. It yields the protein CASSYGKGERLNTEAFF.

The chain is built from TRBV5-1 and TRBJ2-1, with 9 bases matching TRBD1. The germline V gene encodes CDR1 SGHRS and CDR2 YFSETQ. V dropped 2 bases and J dropped 6; count of bases not matched to a gene: 6. The CDR3 covers 15 residues. CDR3 DNA sequence: TGCGCCAGCAGCTTTAACGGACAGGGGACCAATGAGCAGTTCTTC. Amino acid sequence: CASSFNGQGTNEQFF.

In this sample, this clonotype turned up many times. The rearrangement uses TRBV6-5 and TRBJ2-3; 9 nucleotides align to TRBD2. Germline V CDR1 and CDR2: MNHEY, SVGAGI. This CDR3 has 15 residues. V trimming: 4 bases; J trimming: 6 bases; junction bases outside the gene matches: 8. This CDR3 is CASSSLSGGSDTQYF. The CDR3 nucleotides read TGTGCCAGCAGTTCCCTTAGCGGGGGATCTGATACGCAGTATTTT.

The gene calls are TRBV18 and TRBJ2-7, with D perhaps TRBD1 (5 bases). Germline V gives CDR1 KGHSH, CDR2 LQKENI. V gave up 6 bases and J gave up 2 bases, with 17 bases separating them. The CDR3 runs to 15 residues. DNA of the CDR3: TGTGCCAGCTCGCCAATACAGGCCGGCACCTACGAGCAGTACTTC. It encodes CASSPIQAGTYEQYF.

The V gene is TRBV27, the J gene TRBJ2-7; D is uncertain. Per germline, CDR1 MNHEY and CDR2 SMNVEV (reference sequence). The CDR3 has 14 residues. Trimming shortened V by 2 bases and J by 2 bases, and 10 bases separated the two germline ends. The CDR3 coding sequence is TGTGCCAGCAGTTTAATAAGTGGAGCCTACGAGCAGTACTTC. Protein product: CASSLISGAYEQYF.

The chain combines TRBV10-3 with TRBJ1-2; D is undetermined. Looked up from germline, CDR1 is ENHRY and CDR2 is SYGVKD. CDR3 length: 14 residues. Trimming shortened V by 2 bases and J by 1 base, and 8 bases separated the two germline ends. DNA for the CDR3: TGTGCCATCAGTGAGAAGGACGGTAACTATGGCTACACCTTC. Protein sequence: CAISEKDGNYGYTF.

The CDR3 protein is CASSPGPAGGRDEQFF. The CDR3 DNA is TGCGCCAGCAGTCCCGGACCAGCGGGGGGACGTGATGAGCAGTTCTTC. This sequence joins TRBV4-1 and TRBJ2-1; 9 positions match TRBD2. Germline loops: CDR1 MGHRA, CDR2 YSYEKL. The CDR3 is 16 residues long. Losses at the gene ends were 6 bases for V and 8 bases for J; bases not matched to a gene: 14.

The chain recombines TRBV2 with TRBJ1-2, with D maybe TRBD1 (5 bases). This CDR3 contains 12 residues. Trimming cost V 4 bases and J 7 bases, with 10 bases left between them. CDR1 SNHLY and CDR2 FYNNEI come from the germline V gene. The CDR3 here is CASSAGRSGYTF. The CDR3 DNA is TGTGCCAGCAGTGCAGGGCGGAGTGGCTACACCTTC.

In its sample, this clonotype was seen a few times. V usage is TRBV27 and J usage is TRBJ1-2; maybe TRBD1 (5 bases). The CDR3 covers 13 residues. The germline V gene encodes CDR1 MNHEY and CDR2 SMNVEV (reference sequence). Between the trimmed V and J ends, which lost 2 bases and 6 bases, there was a span of 10 bases. DNA for the CDR3: TGTGCCAGCAGTTTAGGAGGGGATCATGGCTACACCTTC. Amino acids: CASSLGGDHGYTF.

This clonotype appeared once. The chain couples TRBV20-1 to TRBJ1-5; no definite D call. Trimming took off 0 bases at V and 9 bases at J, with 9 bases between the two ends. The V gene's germline CDR1 is DFQATT and CDR2 SNEGSKA (reference sequence). CDR3 length: 12 residues. The CDR3 protein is CSARDPVMPQHF. The DNA for the CDR3 is TGCAGTGCTAGAGACCCGGTGATGCCCCAGCATTTT.

This chain links TRBV5-1 with TRBJ2-1; 8 bases fit TRBD1. Germline CDR1 reads SGHRS; CDR2 reads YFSETQ. V shed 0 bases, J shed 3 bases, and the junction held 2 bases outside the gene matches. The CDR3 sequence is 15 residues long. CDR3 DNA sequence: TGCGCCAGCAGCTTGGGGACAGGGATCTACAATGAGCAGTTCTTC. Its protein product is CASSLGTGIYNEQFF. The full variable domain, in which reference TRBV5-1 and TRBJ2-1 provide the parts outside the CDR3, is KAGVTQTPRYLIKTRGQQVTLSCSPISGHRSVSWYQQTPGQGLQFLFEYFSETQRNKGNFPGRFSGRQFSNSRSEMNVSTLELGDSALYLCASSLGTGIYNEQFFGPGTRLTVL.

The rearrangement links TRBV12-3 or TRBV12-4 to TRBJ1-2, with no clear D. V was pared by 5 bases and J by 8 bases, with 24 bases between. This CDR3 spans 16 amino acids. For the CDR3, the DNA is TGTGCCAGCAGTGTCCTGTATCCGGATCAAATGGAGGGCTACACCTTC. It codes for CASSVLYPDQMEGYTF.

The J gene is TRBJ2-5, the V gene TRBV3-1; 9 bases are shared with TRBD2. Gene TRBJ2-7 matches the end of the DNA better, so the J call may be wrong. The CDR3 covers 13 residues. Germline V gene data show CDR1 as LGHDT and CDR2 as YNNKEL (reference sequence). CDR3 protein: CASSRTSAYEQYF. CDR3 nucleotide sequence: TGTGCCAGCAGCCGGACTAGCGCCTACGAGCAGTACTTC.

There are many counts of this clonotype. The V gene is TRBV29-1, the J gene TRBJ2-1; the match to TRBD1 covers 9 bases. The CDR3 consists of 14 residues. Germline CDR1 SQVTM, CDR2 ANQGSEA. V was pared by 2 bases and J by 6 bases, with 5 bases of the junction left unmatched. CDR3 region: CSVEPSTGGNEQFF. The CDR3 DNA sequence: TGCAGCGTTGAACCGTCGACAGGGGGCAATGAGCAGTTCTTC.

This chain links TRBV7-9 with TRBJ2-1; 8 bases match TRBD2. Trimming at V came to 0 bases and at J to 8 bases, leaving 9 bases not matched to a gene. Germline CDR1 reads SEHNR; CDR2 reads FQNEAQ (reference sequence). The CDR3 runs 16 residues. CDR3 in amino acids: CASSLAGTRINDEQFF. CDR3 coding DNA: TGTGCCAGCAGCTTAGCGGGGACTAGAATTAATGATGAGCAGTTCTTC.

This clonotype was seen more than once but under ten times. CDR3 nucleotide sequence: TGTGCCAGCAGTTACATCCTAGGGGCTCGCACTGAAGCTTTCTTT. Translating it yields CASSYILGARTEAFF. This rearrangement joins TRBV6-5 to TRBJ1-1; the D gene is possibly TRBD1 (5 bases). The CDR3 consists of 15 residues. Trimming removed 2 bases from V and 4 bases from J, with 14 bases in between. Germline CDR1 MNHEY, CDR2 SVGAGI.

The chain has TRBV7-2 and TRBJ2-5, with 9 nucleotides matching TRBD2. The trim removed 6 bases at V and 4 bases at J, leaving 6 bases unmatched. The length of the CDR3 is 14 residues. CDR1 and CDR2 from the germline V gene are SGHTA and FQGNSA. DNA for the CDR3: TGTGCCAGCAGTTTGCGGGGGGGCCCAGAGACCCAGTACTTC. Translating gives CASSLRGGPETQYF.

The gene calls are TRBV7-8 and TRBJ2-7, with 7 bases aligning to TRBD1. The CDR3 spans 15 residues. Germline trimming cut 2 bases from V and 5 bases from J; bases unmatched to any gene: 9. Germline-derived CDR1 and CDR2 are SGHVS and FQNEAQ. The CDR3 DNA follows: TGTGCCAGCAGCTTACACCTGGGACAGAATAACGAGCAGTACTTC. It codes for CASSLHLGQNNEQYF.

This chain connects TRBV6-5 to TRBJ1-1; the match to TRBD1 covers 10 bases. The CDR3 spans 13 residues. Germline values: CDR1 MNHEY, CDR2 SVGAGI. The J segment lost 11 bases and the V segment lost 0 bases, leaving 3 bases of the junction unmatched. The CDR3 sequence is CASSYSGQGTAFF. The CDR3 coding sequence is TGTGCCAGCAGTTACTCGGGACAGGGGACCGCTTTCTTT.

In regard to this clonotype: Compared with germline, one end of the junction differs, possibly owing to a read error. The chain couples TRBV7-2 to TRBJ2-1; weak D call: TRBD2 (6 bases). The CDR3 spans 12 residues. CDR1 is SGHTA and CDR2 is FQGNSA in the germline V gene. CDR3 residues: CASSLGREERFF. The CDR3 DNA sequence: TGTGCCAGCAGCCTGGGCAGGGAGGAGCGGTTCTTC.

Only a few counts were recorded for this clonotype. The chain joins TRBV12-3 or TRBV12-4 to TRBJ2-7, with 8 bases matching TRBD1. CDR3 size: 15 residues. Germline trimming cut 5 bases from V and 1 base from J; bases unmatched to any gene: 7. CDR3 protein: CASSDQGQGSYEQYF. CDR3 nucleotides: TGTGCCAGCAGTGACCAAGGACAGGGTTCCTACGAGCAGTACTTC.

J is TRBJ2-7 and V is TRBV7-3, with 9 bases aligning to TRBD1. Germline CDR1 reads SGHTA; CDR2 reads FQGTGA. This CDR3 comprises 14 residues. With V trimmed by 5 bases and J by 7 bases, 9 bases remained unmatched. The CDR3 protein is CASSPTGGLGEQYF. CDR3 sequence (DNA): TGTGCCAGCAGCCCGACAGGGGGATTGGGGGAGCAGTACTTC.

The chain has TRBV6-5 and TRBJ2-5; unclear D gene. CDR1 is MNHEY, CDR2 SVGAGI, per germline. The CDR3 spans 15 residues. V shed 0 bases and J shed 2 bases, with 10 bases lying between them. In DNA form, the CDR3 reads TGTGCCAGCAGTTACTCGACGTTTGGACAAGAGACCCAGTACTTC. Its protein is CASSYSTFGQETQYF.

This chain joins TRBV12-3 or TRBV12-4 and TRBJ2-7, with TRBD1 matching 8 bases. Unmatched junction bases numbered 13, after V lost 6 bases and J lost 3 bases. The CDR3 contains 16 residues. The CDR3 region is CASSSQDREIYYEQYF. DNA of the CDR3: TGTGCCAGCAGCTCACAGGACAGGGAAATTTACTACGAGCAGTACTTC.

This clonotype was observed a handful of times. V gene TRBV28 combines with J gene TRBJ1-2; 7 positions match TRBD1. The CDR3 loop spans 14 amino acids. Germline CDR1 reads MDHEN; CDR2 reads SYDVKM. V shed 5 bases, J shed 8 bases, and the junction held 11 bases outside the gene matches. The DNA of the CDR3 is TGTGCCAGCAGTATGATACAGGGGTCGAGGGGCTACACCTTC. Protein product: CASSMIQGSRGYTF.

The chain couples TRBV20-1 to TRBJ2-5; possible D gene TRBD2, 6 bases. CDR3 size: 14 residues. Germline CDR1 DFQATT, CDR2 SNEGSKA (reference sequence). The V end was cut by 0 bases, the J end by 3 bases, with 11 bases between. The CDR3 loop reads CSARDQTSKETQYF. In nucleotides, the CDR3 is TGCAGTGCTAGAGATCAAACTAGCAAAGAGACCCAGTACTTC.